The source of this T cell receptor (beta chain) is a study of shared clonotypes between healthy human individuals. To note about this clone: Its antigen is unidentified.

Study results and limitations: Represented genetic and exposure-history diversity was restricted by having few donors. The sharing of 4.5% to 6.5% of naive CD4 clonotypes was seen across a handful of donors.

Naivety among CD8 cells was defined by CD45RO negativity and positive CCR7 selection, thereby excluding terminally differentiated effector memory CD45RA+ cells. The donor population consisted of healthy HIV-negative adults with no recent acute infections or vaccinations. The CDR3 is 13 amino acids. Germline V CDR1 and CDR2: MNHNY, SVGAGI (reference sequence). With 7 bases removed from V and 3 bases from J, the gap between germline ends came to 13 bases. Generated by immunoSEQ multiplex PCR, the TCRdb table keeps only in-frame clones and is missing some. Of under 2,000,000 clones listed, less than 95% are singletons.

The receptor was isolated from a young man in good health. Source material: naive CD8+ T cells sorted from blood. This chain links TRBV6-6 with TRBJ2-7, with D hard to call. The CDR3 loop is CASTEATLYEQYF. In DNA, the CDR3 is TGTGCCAGCACCGAAGCGACCCTCTACGAGCAGTACTTC.